The present entry profiles one TCR beta chain with its context. The data were produced by immunoSEQ multiplex PCR, yet TCRdb's version contains in-frame clones alone and is incomplete. The table has 120,000 to 150,000 clones, approximately 90% seen once. The CDR3 is made up of 14 amino acids. CDR1 is SGHTA, CDR2 FQGNSA, per germline. The V end lost 4 bases, the J end lost 0 bases, and 10 bases lay between the germline ends. This entry belongs to a study of T cell responses to AZD1222 COVID-19 vaccine. Sequenced here: peripheral blood, sampled on day 0 of AZD1222 vaccination. V gene TRBV7-2 combines with J gene TRBJ2-7; maybe TRBD2 (5 bases). The sequence was collected from an adult in good health. CDR3 protein: CASSSGSSSYEQYF. The CDR3 DNA follows: TGTGCCAGCAGCTCGGGATCTAGCTCCTACGAGCAGTACTTC.